The clone carrying this TCR beta chain was counted ten times or more. According to the study, TCR beta libraries were built with iRepertoire HTBI primers and CDR3-region Arm-PCR. TCRdb fed the multiplex PCR reads into MiXCR, producing one record per CDR3 protein. The repertoire holds 400,000 to 500,000 distinct CDR3 sequences, with approximately 16% as singletons. The time point here: newly diagnosed GD, antithyroid drugs for less than 3 months. RNA extracted from PBMCs served as the sequencing template. Doctors identified Graves' disease using the American Thyroid Association guidelines. The data belong to a study of regulatory T cells in long-lasting Graves disease. Study-level background: Graves' patients with a new diagnosis had received antithyroid drugs under 3 months.

Trimming shortened V by 1 base and J by 7 bases, and 13 bases separated the two germline ends. The CDR3 runs 15 residues. The sample also formed part of further work on T cells in Graves' hyperthyroidism and ophthalmopathy. That work contributes: Pregnant or lactating patients were excluded, as were those with uncontrolled infection or other autoimmune disease. Researchers ran a first-round RT-PCR on the TCR CDR3 using the HTBI primer set.

This chain uses TRBV12-3 or TRBV12-4 with TRBJ1-4; weak D call: TRBD1 (5 bases). This sample comprised peripheral blood mononuclear cells (PBMCs), obtained at new diagnosis, from a patient treated with antithyroid drugs. The TCR originated in a young woman with Graves disease. Written as DNA, the CDR3 is TGTGCCAGCAGTTTAGGCTGGGGGTGGGGTGAAAAACTGTTTTTT. Its translation: CASSLGWGWGEKLFF.